This T cell receptor beta chain is drawn from a study of cytomegalovirus exposure and HLA in healthy donors. Looking at the study overall: The 120 or so validation repertoires were reported in a later analysis to have been generated on the same platform as the 666 first-cohort repertoires.

Overall study results and limits: It was reported that the classifier diagnosed cytomegalovirus status with high specificity and sensitivity in both the original and validation cohorts. For most TCR sequences rarity was the rule, although some public TCRs occurred in many donors. In vitro assays verified that a few CMV-associated chains recognized CMV antigens specifically.

Per the germline V gene, CDR1 is MNHNS and CDR2 is SASEGT. The CDR3 runs 15 residues. Trimming cost V 4 bases and J 7 bases; bases outside gene matches: 4. Only in-frame clones appear in the TCRdb table, and some are missing; sequencing was by immunoSEQ multiplex PCR. The sample lists some 270,000 clones, 65% to 90% occurring once. Concerning this clone: Its antigen remains unknown.

The chain carries TRBV6-1 and TRBJ2-1; TRBD2 matches 13 bases. Sample: PBMCs. The TCR sequence derives from a woman under 30 in good health and CMV-seronegative. CDR3 region: CASSGTSGGGNEQFF. The DNA of the CDR3 is TGTGCCAGCAGTGGGACTAGCGGGGGAGGGAATGAGCAGTTCTTC.